This TCR beta chain stems from a study of chronic HIV infection and antiretroviral therapy. TCRdb reanalysed the 5' RACE reads using MiXCR and keeps one entry per CDR3 protein. This repertoire shows about 38,000 distinct CDR3 sequences, roughly 7.6% found once; its top ten account for roughly 2.6%. Trimming took 4 bases from V and 6 from J, leaving 12 bases between them. There are 13 residues in the CDR3. The germline V gene encodes CDR1 MNHEY and CDR2 SVGEGT. The V call is TRBV6-2 or TRBV6-3, the J call TRBJ1-1; maybe TRBD1 (6 bases). Sample: peripheral blood. The TCR sequence derives from an adult who had HIV and had not received antiretroviral therapy, or was an uninfected healthy control (not recorded which). CDR3 sequence: CASSSQGPSEAFF. For the CDR3, the DNA is TGTGCCAGCAGTTCACAGGGACCCTCTGAAGCTTTCTTT.